This TCR beta chain was sequenced in a study of T cells in Graves' hyperthyroidism and ophthalmopathy. General study results and limits: Most thyroid clonotypes expanded above 0.001 appeared in blood too.

Template material for amplifying TCR beta CDR3 regions consisted of RNA transcripts. First-round RT-PCR targeting the TCR CDR3 was performed with the HTBI primer set. TCRdb ran MiXCR on the multiplex PCR reads and lists one entry per CDR3 protein. This table holds 300,000 to 500,000 distinct CDR3 sequences, 15% found once. This clonotype was seen ten or more times. What it recognizes is unknown. This clonotype was obtained from a woman in her twenties or thirties with Graves' hyperthyroidism. Sequenced sample: blood.

The CDR3 DNA reads TGCGCCAGCAGCGTAGGACAGGTCGGCTCCTACGAGCAGTACTTC. This translates into CASSVGQVGSYEQYF. V is TRBV5-1 and J is TRBJ2-7; 7 bases agree with TRBD1. The CDR3 is 15 amino acids. In germline, CDR1 is SGHRS, CDR2 YFSETQ. The ends lost 4 bases at V and 0 bases at J; junction bases unmatched: 7.